This TCR beta chain is from a study of T-cell memory formation after mild COVID-19. V lost 1 base and J 1 base, leaving 11 bases between the germline ends. CDR1 and CDR2 (germline): LGHNA, YSLEER. This CDR3 has 16 amino acids. This clonotype has a count of ten or more. TCRdb re-derived calls from the 5' RACE reads in MiXCR, one entry per CDR3 protein. The repertoire has 250,000 to 300,000 distinct CDR3 sequences, roughly 18% of them found once; the top ten carry roughly 23%. The V call is TRBV4-3, the J call TRBJ2-4; the D gene is possibly TRBD2 (5 bases). This TCR was sampled from a man aged 18 to 35 who had mild COVID-19 (a few samples of this study predate the infection). Cell type and time point are not known. The sequenced material came from PBMCs or a T cell subset sorted from them (not recorded which). CDR3 coding DNA: TGCGCCAGCAGCCAAGTACCCTCGGGGGCCAAAAACATTCAGTACTTC. This translates into CASSQVPSGAKNIQYF.